These 17 T cell receptor beta chains were sequenced from one sample in a study of T cells in Graves' hyperthyroidism and ophthalmopathy (dated by TCRdb to the late 2010s). Library construction relied on multiplex PCR. These reads were obtained on an Illumina HiSeq 2000. TCR beta CDR3 regions were amplified from RNA transcripts. For the first round of RT-PCR on the TCR CDR3, the HTBI primer set was used together with the Qiagen OneStep RT-PCR kit. TCRdb took the public reads, trimmed them with fastp at Q25, ran MiXCR for clone calling and kept in-frame beta chains. A single entry per CDR3 protein holds the most common genes and DNA from its merged rows. In all, the sample holds some 440,000 distinct CDR3 sequences, and around 14% of those were seen once. The ten largest make up approximately 7.5% of the sample. Sample: blood. The source is a woman between 18 and 29 years old with Graves' hyperthyroidism.

This clonotype was recorded a few times. V gene TRBV18 combines with J gene TRBJ1-2; 7 bases are shared with TRBD1. V was pared by 8 bases and J by 5 bases, with 5 bases of the junction left unmatched. CDR1 is KGHSH and CDR2 is LQKENI in the germline V gene. The CDR3 is 12 residues long. The CDR3 DNA is TGTGCCAGCAGCACAGGGGAATATGGCTACACCTTC. Translated, it gives CASSTGEYGYTF.

This clonotype was recorded a few times. The V call is TRBV11-2, the J call TRBJ2-4; 8 bases agree with TRBD2. The CDR3 consists of 20 residues. V gave up 3 bases and J gave up 0 bases; unmatched junction bases: 16. Germline V lookup: CDR1 SGHAT, CDR2 FQNNGV. The CDR3 reads CASSLYLGPAGAKAKNIQYF. For the CDR3, the DNA is TGTGCCAGCAGCTTGTATTTAGGGCCAGCGGGGGCCAAAGCCAAAAACATTCAGTACTTC.

V usage is TRBV6-1 and J usage is TRBJ1-6; D is undetermined. Trimming pared 5 bases from V and 5 bases from J, leaving 16 bases between. The CDR3 is 16 residues long. Germline V gene data show CDR1 as MNHNS and CDR2 as SASEGT. The CDR3 coding sequence is TGTGCCAGCAGTTCGGCCCCGGGGTTTAATAATTCACCCCTCCACTTT. Translation gives CASSSAPGFNNSPLHF.

This clonotype showed up many times. V and J are TRBV5-1 and TRBJ2-7; D is perhaps TRBD1 (5 bases). The ends were cut back, 0 bases at V and 2 bases at J, with 12 bases in the middle. The germline CDR1 and CDR2 sequences are SGHRS and YFSETQ. The CDR3 sequence is 15 residues long. The CDR3 region has the DNA TGCGCCAGCAGCTTGGCCCTAGACAGCACCTACGAGCAGTACTTC. Encoded protein: CASSLALDSTYEQYF.

This clonotype appeared many times. CDR3 coding DNA: TGTGCCAGCAGCCAAGACGATACTGAAGCTTTCTTT. Its protein product is CASSQDDTEAFF. The chain carries TRBV3-1 and TRBJ1-1, with D unclear. The CDR3 extends over 12 amino acids. The germline V gene has CDR1 LGHDT and CDR2 YNNKEL (reference sequence). The ends were cut back, 0 bases at V and 5 bases at J, with 4 bases in the middle.

CDR3 sequence: CASSQGQVYNSPLHF. Written as DNA, the CDR3 is TGTGCCAGCAGTCAGGGACAGGTCTATAATTCACCCCTCCACTTT. The chain couples TRBV12-3 or TRBV12-4 to TRBJ1-6; TRBD1 agrees at 8 bases. With 5 bases clipped from V and 3 bases from J, the junction kept 3 bases outside the gene matches. The CDR3 contains 15 residues.

This clonotype appeared many times. The chain uses TRBV28 and TRBJ2-3, with TRBD2 identical over 14 bases. Germline CDR1 and CDR2: MDHEN and SYDVKM. The CDR3 contains 17 residues. J was trimmed by 2 bases and V by 6 bases; bases with no gene match: 7. Written as DNA, the CDR3 is TGTGCCAGCAGCCAGACTAGCGGGGGGGCAACCACAGATACGCAGTATTTT. It codes for CASSQTSGGATTDTQYF.

The rearrangement uses TRBV27 and TRBJ1-2; tentatively, D is TRBD1 (6 bases). Trimming left V 5 bases short and J 3 bases short, with 13 bases between. Germline assignment: CDR1 MNHEY and CDR2 SMNVEV (reference sequence). This CDR3 has 14 residues. CDR3 sequence reads: CASSQQGGDYGYTF. DNA of the CDR3: TGTGCCAGCAGTCAACAGGGAGGAGACTATGGCTACACCTTC.

This clonotype was detected many times. The V and J genes are TRBV5-1 and TRBJ2-1; 12 nucleotides line up with TRBD2. The CDR3 is made up of 16 amino acids. The junction had 5 bases not matched to a gene; V was cut back by 0 bases and J by 7 bases. From germline, CDR1 is SGHRS and CDR2 YFSETQ. CDR3 residues: CASSLASGRAQNEQFF. The CDR3 nucleotides read TGCGCCAGCAGCTTGGCTAGCGGGAGGGCCCAGAATGAGCAGTTCTTC. Combining the CDR3 with reference TRBV5-1 and TRBJ2-1 gives the whole variable domain KAGVTQTPRYLIKTRGQQVTLSCSPISGHRSVSWYQQTPGQGLQFLFEYFSETQRNKGNFPGRFSGRQFSNSRSEMNVSTLELGDSALYLCASSLASGRAQNEQFFGPGTRLTVL.

This clonotype has ten or more counts. The rearrangement links TRBV3-1 to TRBJ2-5; D is possibly TRBD2 (5 bases). This CDR3 is built from 15 residues. The germline V gene has CDR1 LGHDT and CDR2 YNNKEL (reference sequence). Trimming took off 6 bases at V and 1 base at J, with 15 bases between the two ends. The CDR3 DNA reads as TGTGCCAGCAGTCCATCCTCGGACTTCCAAGAGACCCAGTACTTC. The encoded protein is CASSPSSDFQETQYF.

In the case of this clonotype: At one end, the junction sequence differs from germline, possibly due to a read error. The chain recombines TRBV7-9 with TRBJ1-2; D is unclear. This CDR3 is 14 amino acids long. Germline V lookup: CDR1 SEHNR, CDR2 FQNEAQ (reference sequence). CDR3 nucleotides: TGTGCCAGCAGCCTCCTGGGAGCAAACTTTGGCTACACCTTC. Translation gives CASSLLGANFGYTF.

The genes are TRBV6-2 or TRBV6-3 and TRBJ2-5, with 10 bases fitting TRBD2. Germline assignment: CDR1 MNHEY and CDR2 SVGEGT. The CDR3 runs 16 residues. Trimming cost V 2 bases and J 4 bases; bases outside gene matches: 7. The CDR3 loop reads CASSYGVAGGRETQYF. DNA for the CDR3: TGTGCCAGCAGTTACGGGGTAGCGGGGGGTCGAGAGACCCAGTACTTC.

This clonotype has at least ten counts. V usage is TRBV2 and J usage is TRBJ2-5; D may match TRBD1 or TRBD2 (5 bases each). The CDR3 has 14 amino acids. Between the trimmed V and J ends, which lost 9 bases and 4 bases, there was a span of 18 bases. Germline V gene sequence: CDR1 SNHLY, CDR2 FYNNEI. DNA of the CDR3: TGTGCCAGTTTAACTCGGGACGGGACAGAGACCCAGTACTTC. It yields the protein CASLTRDGTETQYF.

In this sample, this clonotype turned up many times. The chain couples TRBV30 to TRBJ2-3; D assignment may be TRBD1 or TRBD2 (5 bases each). CDR3 size: 13 residues. Deletions cut 0 bases from V and 6 bases from J, with 10 bases between. Germline CDR1 reads GTSNPN; CDR2 reads SVGIG (reference sequence). The chain's CDR3 is CAWSVGVSDTQYF. CDR3 nucleotide sequence: TGTGCCTGGAGTGTGGGGGTTTCCGATACGCAGTATTTT.

This clonotype was seen ten or more times. The gene calls are TRBV7-2 and TRBJ1-5; D is ambiguous. V lost 0 bases, J lost 11 bases, and 11 bases lay in between. The CDR3 runs to 13 residues. Germline V gene sequence: CDR1 SGHTA, CDR2 FQGNSA. CDR3 nucleotide sequence: TGTGCCAGCAGCTTAGCTTACCTTGGGGCCCAGCATTTT. Translating gives CASSLAYLGAQHF.

This clonotype has only a few counts. The chain is built from TRBV9 and TRBJ2-3, with TRBD2 matching over 8 bases. CDR1 is SGDLS and CDR2 is YYNGEE in the germline V gene. The CDR3 has 16 residues. The ends lost 4 bases at V and 2 bases at J; junction bases unmatched: 9. The CDR3 DNA is TGTGCCAGCAGCCCCCACGGGGGGGGATACACAGATACGCAGTATTTT. Encoded protein: CASSPHGGGYTDTQYF.

This clonotype was counted at least ten times. The chain links TRBV10-3 to TRBJ1-5; D not certain. Germline assignment: CDR1 ENHRY and CDR2 SYGVKD. The length of the CDR3 is 17 residues. Trimming left V 2 bases short and J 7 bases short, with 21 bases between. The CDR3 coding sequence is TGTGCCATCAGTGAGAATCCCGGGGAAGGGTCGGAACAGCCCCAGCATTTT. As protein: CAISENPGEGSEQPQHF.